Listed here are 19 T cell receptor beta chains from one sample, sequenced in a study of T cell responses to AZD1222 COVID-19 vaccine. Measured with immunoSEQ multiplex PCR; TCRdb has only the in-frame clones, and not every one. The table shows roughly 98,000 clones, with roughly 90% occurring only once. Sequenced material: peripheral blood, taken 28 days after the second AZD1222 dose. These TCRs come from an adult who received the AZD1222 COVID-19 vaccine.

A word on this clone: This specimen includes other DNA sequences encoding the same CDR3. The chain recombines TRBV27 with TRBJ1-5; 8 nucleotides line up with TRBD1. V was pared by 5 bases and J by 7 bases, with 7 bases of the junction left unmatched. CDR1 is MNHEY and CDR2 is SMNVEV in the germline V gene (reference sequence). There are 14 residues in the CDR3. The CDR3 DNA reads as TGTGCCAGCAGTGGCGGGACAGGTTACCAGCCCCAGCATTTT. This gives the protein CASSGGTGYQPQHF.

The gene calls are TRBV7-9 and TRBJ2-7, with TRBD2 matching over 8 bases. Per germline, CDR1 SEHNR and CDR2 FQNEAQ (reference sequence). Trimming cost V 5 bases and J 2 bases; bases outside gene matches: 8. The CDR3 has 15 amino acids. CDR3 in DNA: TGTGCCAGCAGCGCGCTAGCGGGCCGGCCCTACGAGCAGTACTTC. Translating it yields CASSALAGRPYEQYF.

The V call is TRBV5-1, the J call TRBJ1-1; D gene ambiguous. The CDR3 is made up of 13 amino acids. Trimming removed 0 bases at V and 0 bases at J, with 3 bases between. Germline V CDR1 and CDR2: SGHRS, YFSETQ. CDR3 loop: CASSLEVNTEAFF. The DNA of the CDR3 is TGCGCCAGCAGCTTGGAGGTGAACACTGAAGCTTTCTTT.

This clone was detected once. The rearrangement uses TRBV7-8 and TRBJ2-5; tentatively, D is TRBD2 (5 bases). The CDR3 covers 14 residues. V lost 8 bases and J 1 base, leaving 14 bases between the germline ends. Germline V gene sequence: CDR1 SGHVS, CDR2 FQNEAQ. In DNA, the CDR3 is TGTGCCAGCCATTGGCAGCGGACCCAAGAGACCCAGTACTTC. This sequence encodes CASHWQRTQETQYF.

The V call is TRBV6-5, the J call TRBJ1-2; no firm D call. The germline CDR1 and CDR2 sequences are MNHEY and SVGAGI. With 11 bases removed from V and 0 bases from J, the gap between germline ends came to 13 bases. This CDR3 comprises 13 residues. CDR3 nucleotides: TGTGCCGCCCGGGGAGTAGCTAACTATGGCTACACCTTC. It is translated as CAARGVANYGYTF.

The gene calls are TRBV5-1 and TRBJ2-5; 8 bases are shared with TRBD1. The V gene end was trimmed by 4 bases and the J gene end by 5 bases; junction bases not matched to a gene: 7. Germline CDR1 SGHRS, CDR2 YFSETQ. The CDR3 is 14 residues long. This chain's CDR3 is CASSHAGGAETQYF. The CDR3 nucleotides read TGCGCCAGCAGCCACGCAGGGGGCGCGGAGACCCAGTACTTC.

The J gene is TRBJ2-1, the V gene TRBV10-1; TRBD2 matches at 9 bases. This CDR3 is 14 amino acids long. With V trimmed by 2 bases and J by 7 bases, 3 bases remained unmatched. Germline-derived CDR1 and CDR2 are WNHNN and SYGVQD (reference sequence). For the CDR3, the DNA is TGCGCCAGCAGTGAGGGGCTAGCGGGGAATGAGCAGTTCTTC. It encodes CASSEGLAGNEQFF.

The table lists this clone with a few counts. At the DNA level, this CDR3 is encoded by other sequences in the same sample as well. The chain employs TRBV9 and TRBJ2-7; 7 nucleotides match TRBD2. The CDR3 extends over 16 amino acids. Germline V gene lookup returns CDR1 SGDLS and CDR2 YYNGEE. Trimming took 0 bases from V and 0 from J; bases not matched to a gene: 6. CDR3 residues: CASSVEVGGSSYEQYF. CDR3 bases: TGTGCCAGCAGCGTAGAGGTTGGCGGGAGCTCCTACGAGCAGTACTTC.

CDR3: CASREWGVSVTNYGYTF. The CDR3 region has the DNA TGTGCCAGCAGGGAGTGGGGGGTATCGGTTACTAACTATGGCTACACCTTC. This chain links TRBV2 with TRBJ1-2, with D possibly matching TRBD1 (5 bases). Germline CDR1 SNHLY, CDR2 FYNNEI. This CDR3 has 17 residues. V was pared by 6 bases and J by 0 bases, with 20 bases between.

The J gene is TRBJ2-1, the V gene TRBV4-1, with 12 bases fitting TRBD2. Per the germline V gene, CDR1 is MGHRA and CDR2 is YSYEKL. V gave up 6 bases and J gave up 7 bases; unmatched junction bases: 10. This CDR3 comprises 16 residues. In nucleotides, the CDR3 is TGCGCCAGCAGTCTAGCGGGAGGGCCGAGTAGTAATGAGCAGTTCTTC. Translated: CASSLAGGPSSNEQFF.

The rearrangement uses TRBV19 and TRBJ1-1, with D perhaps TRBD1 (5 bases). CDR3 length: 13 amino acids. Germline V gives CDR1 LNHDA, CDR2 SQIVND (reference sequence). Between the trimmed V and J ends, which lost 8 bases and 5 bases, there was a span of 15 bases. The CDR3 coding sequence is TGTGCCAGTGTTACAAGGGGATGGACTGAAGCTTTCTTT. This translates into CASVTRGWTEAFF.

CDR3 sequence: CASSILDRGQVNQPQHF. The CDR3 region has the DNA TGTGCCAGTAGTATCCTGGACAGGGGTCAGGTCAATCAGCCCCAGCATTTT. The genes are TRBV19 and TRBJ1-5, with 9 bases fitting TRBD1. Germline CDR1 reads LNHDA; CDR2 reads SQIVND (reference sequence). The CDR3 is 17 residues long. Trimming took 3 bases from V and 3 from J; bases not matched to a gene: 9.

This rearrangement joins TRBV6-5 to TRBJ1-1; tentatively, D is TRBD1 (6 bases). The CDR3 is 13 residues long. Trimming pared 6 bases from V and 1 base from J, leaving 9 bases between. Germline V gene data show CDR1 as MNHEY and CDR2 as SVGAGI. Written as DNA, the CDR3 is TGTGCCAGCAGCCCCAGGGGGAACACTGAAGCTTTCTTT. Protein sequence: CASSPRGNTEAFF.

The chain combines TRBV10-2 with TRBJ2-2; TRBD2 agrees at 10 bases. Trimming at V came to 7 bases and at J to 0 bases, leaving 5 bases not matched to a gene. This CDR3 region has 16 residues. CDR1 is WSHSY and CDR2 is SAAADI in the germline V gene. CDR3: CASILAGVSNTGELFF. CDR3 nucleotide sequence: TGCGCCAGCATTCTAGCGGGAGTGTCGAACACCGGGGAGCTGTTTTTT.

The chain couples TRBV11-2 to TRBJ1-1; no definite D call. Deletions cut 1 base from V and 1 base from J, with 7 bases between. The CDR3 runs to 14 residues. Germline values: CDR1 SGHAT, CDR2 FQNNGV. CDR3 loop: CASSLGNANTEAFF. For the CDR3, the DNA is TGTGCCAGCAGCTTAGGGAACGCGAACACTGAAGCTTTCTTT.

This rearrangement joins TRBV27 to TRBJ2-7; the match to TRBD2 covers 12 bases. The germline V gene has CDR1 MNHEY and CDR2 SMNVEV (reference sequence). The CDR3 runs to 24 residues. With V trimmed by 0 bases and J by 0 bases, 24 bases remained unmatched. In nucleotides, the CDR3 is TGTGCCAGCAGTTTATCGGGGCGTGGGACAGAGATGCCTAGCGGGAGGGGGAGCTCCTACGAGCAGTACTTC. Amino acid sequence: CASSLSGRGTEMPSGRGSSYEQYF.

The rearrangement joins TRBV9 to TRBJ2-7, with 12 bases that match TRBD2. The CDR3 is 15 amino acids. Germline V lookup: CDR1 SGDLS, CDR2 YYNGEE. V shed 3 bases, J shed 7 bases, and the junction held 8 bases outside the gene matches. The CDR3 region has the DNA TGTGCCAGCAGCGCCCGGTCTAGCGGGAGGGATGAGCAGTACTTC. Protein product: CASSARSSGRDEQYF.

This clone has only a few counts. The CDR3 nucleotides are TGTGCCACCAGTGAAGCCGGGACTAGCGGAGACAATGAGCAGTTCTTC. It specifies CATSEAGTSGDNEQFF. The genes are TRBV24-1 and TRBJ2-1; 11 positions agree with TRBD2. V trimming: 4 bases; J trimming: 5 bases; junction bases outside the gene matches: 6. Germline assignment: CDR1 KGHDR and CDR2 SFDVKD. The CDR3 has 16 residues.

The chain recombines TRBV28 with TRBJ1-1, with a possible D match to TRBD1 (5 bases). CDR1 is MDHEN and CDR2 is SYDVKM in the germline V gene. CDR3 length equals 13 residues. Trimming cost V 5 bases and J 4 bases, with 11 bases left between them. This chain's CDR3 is CASSTRESTEAFF. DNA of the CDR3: TGTGCCAGCAGTACCAGGGAGAGCACTGAAGCTTTCTTT.